The 30 T cell receptor beta chains below were found in one sample sequenced in a study of T-cell reconstitution after alpha-beta-depleted transplantation in children. This sample's TCRbeta library carried unique molecular identifier barcodes. TCRdb re-analysed the PCR reads in MiXCR, keeping a single row per CDR3 protein. Among some 200,000 distinct CDR3 sequences listed, 7.5% to 9.5% were seen once. The sample was PBMCs, mostly from graft donor cells, taken 360 days after TCRalphabeta/CD19-depleted stem cell transplant. The source is a male patient aged 2-15 years who had a stem cell transplant for acute myeloid leukemia, so the T cells may come from the graft donor.

This clonotype occurred a few times. V is TRBV10-3 and J is TRBJ2-5, with D perhaps TRBD1 (7 bases). Between the trimmed V and J ends, which lost 8 bases and 5 bases, there was a span of 21 bases. Germline CDR1 ENHRY, CDR2 SYGVKD. The CDR3 is 15 amino acids. CDR3 nucleotides: TGTGCCATCGGTCCGAAAGGCAGGGGGGACGAGACCCAGTACTTC. This encodes CAIGPKGRGDETQYF.

This chain joins TRBV7-3 and TRBJ2-2; the D gene is possibly TRBD1 (5 bases). Germline V gene lookup returns CDR1 SGHTA and CDR2 FQGTGA. This CDR3 is 15 amino acids long. V was pared by 4 bases and J by 4 bases, with 13 bases between. CDR3 region: CASSYTGSGTGELFF. CDR3 nucleotides: TGTGCCAGCAGCTACACAGGCTCGGGCACCGGGGAGCTGTTTTTT.

The table lists this clonotype with a few counts. Given a far larger clone just one base away, this is likely a sequencing read error. The V and J genes are TRBV7-9 and TRBJ2-7; D is unclear. Trimming stripped 2 bases from V and 0 bases from J, with 5 bases between. The germline CDR1 and CDR2 sequences are SEHNR and FQNEAQ (reference sequence). CDR3 length: 13 amino acids. The CDR3 here is CASSLWSSYEQYF. DNA of the CDR3: TGTGCCAGCAGCTTATGGAGCTCCTACGAGCAGTACTTC.

In the case of this clonotype: With a much larger clone just one base away, this may be a read error. The chain has TRBV6-2 or TRBV6-3 and TRBJ1-2; no definite D call. The CDR3 consists of 15 residues. Trimming took 6 bases from V and 1 from J, leaving 15 bases between them. Per germline, CDR1 MNHEY and CDR2 SVGEGT. CDR3 sequence reads: CASSLVPIFNYGYTF. In nucleotides, the CDR3 is TGTGCCAGCAGCCTTGTACCTATTTTTAACTATGGCTACACCTTC.

The V gene is TRBV20-1, the J gene TRBJ2-3; D possibly corresponds to TRBD1 (5 bases). This CDR3 region has 14 residues. The ends were cut back, 2 bases at V and 4 bases at J, with 13 bases in the middle. Per the germline V gene, CDR1 is DFQATT and CDR2 is SNEGSKA (reference sequence). CDR3 bases: TGCAGTGCTAGAACTCCGACAGTCCCAGATACGCAGTATTTT. It specifies CSARTPTVPDTQYF.

This clonotype was observed many times. The CDR3 loop is CSALRGAEAFF. The CDR3 nucleotides read TGCAGCGCCCTCAGGGGGGCTGAAGCTTTCTTT. The rearrangement links TRBV29-1 to TRBJ1-1, with 7 bases identical to TRBD1. The length of the CDR3 is 11 residues. Germline values: CDR1 SQVTM, CDR2 ANQGSEA. V gave up 7 bases and J gave up 6 bases; unmatched junction bases: 5.

This clonotype was seen at least ten times. The chain combines TRBV12-3 or TRBV12-4 with TRBJ2-1, with 7 positions matching TRBD1. V trimming: 6 bases; J trimming: 4 bases; junction bases outside the gene matches: 9. The CDR3 has 15 amino acids. The CDR3 sequence is CASSPETGAYNEQFF. The CDR3 DNA reads as TGTGCCAGCAGCCCTGAAACAGGGGCATACAATGAGCAGTTCTTC.

CDR3 coding DNA: TGTGCCAGCAGTTTACGGAACTACAATGAGCAGTTCTTC. Translated: CASSLRNYNEQFF. The chain uses TRBV12-3 or TRBV12-4 and TRBJ2-1; D is unresolved. The length of the CDR3 is 13 residues. The germline V and J ends were trimmed by 2 bases and 3 bases, with 5 bases remaining between them.

This clonotype was seen only a few times. The rearrangement links TRBV4-3 to TRBJ2-1; D ambiguous. The V end lost 0 bases, the J end lost 0 bases, and 15 bases lay between the germline ends. CDR1 LGHNA and CDR2 YSLEER come from the germline V gene. This CDR3 region has 18 residues. CDR3 sequence (DNA): TGCGCCAGCAGCCAAGATAATATAGTTTCGGTCTCCTACAATGAGCAGTTCTTC. Translated: CASSQDNIVSVSYNEQFF.

The chain employs TRBV20-1 and TRBJ2-1; tentative D call: TRBD1 (6 bases). This CDR3 is built from 16 residues. With 5 bases removed from V and 5 bases from J, the gap between germline ends came to 22 bases. The V gene's germline CDR1 is DFQATT and CDR2 SNEGSKA (reference sequence). The CDR3 region has the DNA TGCAGTGCTCCGCAGCTCCCAGGTCCAGGGGACAATGAGCAGTTCTTC. This sequence encodes CSAPQLPGPGDNEQFF.

This clonotype was detected many times. This chain joins TRBV29-1 and TRBJ2-5; maybe TRBD2 (5 bases). Trimming left V 3 bases short and J 9 bases short, with 8 bases between. Germline CDR1 reads SQVTM; CDR2 reads ANQGSEA. The CDR3 runs 10 residues. The chain's CDR3 is CSVEEAAQYF. The CDR3 coding sequence is TGCAGCGTTGAGGAGGCAGCCCAGTACTTC.

The chain recombines TRBV18 with TRBJ1-4; 7 nucleotides align to TRBD1. The CDR3 runs to 15 residues. CDR1 and CDR2 from the germline V gene are KGHSH and LQKENI. With 3 bases clipped from V and 2 bases from J, the junction kept 3 bases outside the gene matches. The CDR3 protein is CASSPQQGTNEKLFF. CDR3 in DNA: TGTGCCAGCTCACCTCAACAGGGGACTAATGAAAAACTGTTTTTT.

This clonotype was picked up a small number of times. This chain connects TRBV7-2 to TRBJ1-5; 9 bases agree with TRBD1. CDR1 is SGHTA, CDR2 FQGNSA, per germline. CDR3 length equals 16 residues. The V segment lost 6 bases and the J segment 0 bases; nucleotides outside the gene matches: 6. The CDR3 nucleotides read TGTGCCAGCAGAAAACAGGGGGCGTATAGCAATCAGCCCCAGCATTTT. It is translated as CASRKQGAYSNQPQHF.

This clonotype came up many times. The chain uses TRBV11-1 and TRBJ2-2; possibly TRBD1 for D (6 bases). This CDR3 is 21 amino acids long. CDR1 and CDR2 (germline): SGHAT, FQDESV (reference sequence). Trimming pared 3 bases from V and 0 bases from J, leaving 26 bases between. Here the CDR3 DNA reads TGTGCCAGCAGCTTCTCCGTGGGGTTATTGCCTACAGGGCCGAACACCGGGGAGCTGTTTTTT. It yields the protein CASSFSVGLLPTGPNTGELFF.

The gene calls are TRBV28 and TRBJ2-7; 8 bases agree with TRBD2. Unmatched junction bases numbered 7, after V lost 8 bases and J lost 4 bases. Per the germline V gene, CDR1 is MDHEN and CDR2 is SYDVKM. The CDR3 has 13 amino acids. The CDR3: CASDPGGAYEQYF. As DNA, the CDR3 is TGTGCCAGCGATCCCGGGGGGGCTTACGAGCAGTACTTC.

This clonotype was seen at least ten times. This rearrangement joins TRBV7-2 to TRBJ2-2; TRBD1 or TRBD2 may be the D gene (5 bases each). The CDR3 totals 16 residues. Trimming cost V 4 bases and J 6 bases, with 18 bases left between them. Germline CDR1 and CDR2: SGHTA and FQGNSA. Written as DNA, the CDR3 is TGTGCCAGCAGCTCGCCGGGACGAAGGTTGCCCGGGGAGCTGTTTTTT. Protein sequence: CASSSPGRRLPGELFF.

The rearrangement joins TRBV20-1 to TRBJ2-5; D unclear. Germline V lookup: CDR1 DFQATT, CDR2 SNEGSKA (reference sequence). There are 14 residues in the CDR3. Trimming stripped 0 bases from V and 1 base from J, with 9 bases between. The CDR3 sequence: CSARDEGFQETQYF. CDR3 in DNA: TGCAGTGCTAGAGATGAAGGGTTCCAAGAGACCCAGTACTTC.

The table lists this clonotype with a few counts. The V call is TRBV20-1, the J call TRBJ2-1, with 7 bases identical to TRBD2. CDR1 DFQATT and CDR2 SNEGSKA come from the germline V gene (reference sequence). CDR3 size: 15 residues. V lost 6 bases, J lost 4 bases, and 12 bases stayed unmatched. CDR3 nucleotide sequence: TGCAGTGCATCCTGGACTAGTGCGGCTTACAATGAGCAGTTCTTC. As protein: CSASWTSAAYNEQFF.

This clonotype has a count of ten or more. In nucleotides, the CDR3 is TGTGCCAGCTCCCCCACAGACTCGATGGGCATAGGCTACACCTTC. The encoded protein is CASSPTDSMGIGYTF. The chain has TRBV18 and TRBJ1-2; D is uncertain. V shed 6 bases and J shed 8 bases, with 22 bases lying between them. Germline V CDR1 and CDR2: KGHSH, LQKENI. CDR3 length: 15 amino acids.

The chain combines TRBV7-6 with TRBJ2-1; perhaps TRBD2 as D (6 bases). Germline V gene lookup returns CDR1 SGHVS and CDR2 FNYEAQ. The ends were cut back, 1 base at V and 8 bases at J, with 21 bases in the middle. There are 17 residues in the CDR3. CDR3 protein: CASSLVHGTEGWDEQFF. Here the CDR3 DNA reads TGTGCCAGCAGCTTAGTTCACGGGACGGAGGGATGGGATGAGCAGTTCTTC.

This chain connects TRBV7-2 to TRBJ2-1; perhaps D is TRBD1 or TRBD2 (5 bases each). The germline V and J ends were trimmed by 1 base and 3 bases, with 13 bases remaining between them. Germline V gives CDR1 SGHTA, CDR2 FQGNSA. This CDR3 is 16 amino acids long. This chain's CDR3 is CASSLEGPAGYNEQFF. The DNA of the CDR3 is TGTGCCAGCAGCTTAGAGGGACCAGCTGGCTACAATGAGCAGTTCTTC.

In this sample, this clonotype turned up many times. The chain joins TRBV12-3 or TRBV12-4 to TRBJ2-5; D may match TRBD1 or TRBD2 (5 bases each). The V end was cut by 6 bases, the J end by 5 bases, with 16 bases between. The CDR3 contains 14 residues. CDR3 sequence reads: CASRRGPGVETQYF. The CDR3 DNA is TGTGCCAGCAGGAGGGGCCCGGGCGTCGAGACCCAGTACTTC.

This clonotype occurred a few times. The genes are TRBV15 and TRBJ2-5; no reliable D call. V was shortened by 2 bases and J by 3 bases, with 13 bases between the two germline ends. Looked up from germline, CDR1 is LNHNV and CDR2 is YYDKDF (reference sequence). The CDR3 contains 15 residues. CDR3 nucleotides: TGTGCCACCAGCAGAATGGATCTAAAGAAAGAGACCCAGTACTTC. Protein: CATSRMDLKKETQYF. The full variable domain, completed using reference TRBV15 and TRBJ2-5, is DAMVIQNPRYQVTQFGKPVTLSCSQTLNHNVMYWYQQKSSQAPKLLFHYYDKDFNNEADTPDNFQSRRPNTSFCFLDIRSPGLGDTAMYLCATSRMDLKKETQYFGPGTRLLVL.

This clonotype has just one count. V and J are TRBV11-2 and TRBJ2-3; possibly TRBD2 for D (6 bases). Between the trimmed V and J ends, which lost 7 bases and 7 bases, there was a span of 21 bases. CDR3 length: 15 amino acids. Looked up from germline, CDR1 is SGHAT and CDR2 is FQNNGV. Here the CDR3 DNA reads TGTGCCAGCATCCCCGTGACGGGAGTGAGAAATACGCAGTATTTT. Translation gives CASIPVTGVRNTQYF.

The chain has TRBV2 and TRBJ2-1; TRBD2 matches 7 bases. In germline, CDR1 is SNHLY, CDR2 FYNNEI. The CDR3 sequence is 15 residues long. Trimming cost V 7 bases and J 6 bases; bases outside gene matches: 12. CDR3 bases: TGTGCCAGCACCGAACGCACTAGCGCGTCCAATGAGCAGTTCTTC. Translating gives CASTERTSASNEQFF.

This chain uses TRBV12-3 or TRBV12-4 with TRBJ1-2, with D maybe TRBD1 (5 bases). The CDR3 is 13 residues long. Trimming pared 6 bases from V and 4 bases from J, leaving 12 bases between. The CDR3 spells CASSNRRGYGYTF. The CDR3 DNA reads TGTGCCAGCAGCAACAGGAGGGGCTATGGCTACACCTTC.

The table lists this clonotype with a few counts. The rearrangement joins TRBV3-1 to TRBJ1-1; TRBD1 matches 9 bases. Unmatched junction bases numbered 9, after V lost 6 bases and J lost 4 bases. The CDR3 extends over 15 amino acids. Looked up from germline, CDR1 is LGHDT and CDR2 is YNNKEL (reference sequence). The CDR3 is CASSLGDRDATEAFF. CDR3 DNA sequence: TGTGCCAGCAGTCTAGGGGACAGGGATGCCACTGAAGCTTTCTTT.

This clonotype was counted a few times. The V gene is TRBV29-1, the J gene TRBJ2-7; no clear D gene. The CDR3 runs to 13 residues. V lost 0 bases and J lost 0, with 6 bases in between. The germline CDR1 and CDR2 sequences are SQVTM and ANQGSEA. The CDR3 nucleotides read TGCAGCGTTGAAGATAGGAGCTCCTACGAGCAGTACTTC. As protein: CSVEDRSSYEQYF.

This clonotype was counted many times. The rearrangement uses TRBV4-3 and TRBJ2-1, with 7 bases fitting TRBD2. The J segment lost 3 bases and the V segment lost 8 bases, leaving 10 bases of the junction unmatched. The CDR3 sequence is 15 residues long. Germline V gives CDR1 LGHNA, CDR2 YSLEER. The CDR3 spells CASAWRPSGYNEQFF. The CDR3 coding sequence is TGCGCCAGCGCCTGGAGGCCTAGCGGCTACAATGAGCAGTTCTTC.

The sample holds many counts of this clonotype. CDR3 DNA sequence: TGTGCCAGCAGCTTTTGGACGACGGACTACGAGCAGTACTTC. This gives the protein CASSFWTTDYEQYF. J is TRBJ2-7 and V is TRBV11-2, with D unclear. Per the germline V gene, CDR1 is SGHAT and CDR2 is FQNNGV. The CDR3 extends over 14 amino acids. V was shortened by 3 bases and J by 3 bases, with 12 bases between the two germline ends.